This entry lists 29 T cell receptor beta chains sequenced from one sample in a study of identical twins. A single record per CDR3 protein comes from TCRdb applying MiXCR to the 5' RACE reads. The sample lists just under 650,000 distinct CDR3 sequences, just over 7% occurring once. These same data were also listed under a study on yellow fever vaccine responses in identical twins.

The sample consisted of PBMCs. All receptors derive from a woman under 30 in good health.

This clonotype was recorded many times. The chain joins TRBV7-8 to TRBJ1-5; D gene uncertain. This CDR3 spans 16 amino acids. V gave up 4 bases and J gave up 0 bases, with 13 bases separating them. Germline CDR1 SGHVS, CDR2 FQNEAQ. CDR3 amino acids: CASSYEGSYSNQPQHF. The CDR3 DNA follows: TGTGCCAGCAGCTATGAGGGATCTTATAGCAATCAGCCCCAGCATTTT.

This clonotype was observed many times. The chain uses TRBV3-1 and TRBJ2-1; the match to TRBD2 covers 7 bases. The CDR3 extends over 15 amino acids. From germline, CDR1 is LGHDT and CDR2 YNNKEL (reference sequence). V trimming: 1 base; J trimming: 1 base; junction bases outside the gene matches: 1. The CDR3, as DNA: TGTGCCAGCAGCCAAGTTAGCGGGTCCTACAATGAGCAGTTCTTC. This translates into CASSQVSGSYNEQFF.

This clonotype was seen more than once but under ten times. The J gene is TRBJ1-4, the V gene TRBV5-1; TRBD1 aligns across 10 bases. CDR3 length: 18 residues. Germline V gives CDR1 SGHRS, CDR2 YFSETQ. After removal of 4 bases from V and 0 bases from J, the junction contained 9 bases not matched to a gene. The CDR3 reads CASSKGTGAGATNEKLFF. The CDR3 DNA reads as TGCGCCAGCAGCAAAGGGACAGGGGCAGGAGCAACTAATGAAAAACTGTTTTTT. Combining the CDR3 with reference TRBV5-1 and TRBJ1-4 gives the whole variable domain KAGVTQTPRYLIKTRGQQVTLSCSPISGHRSVSWYQQTPGQGLQFLFEYFSETQRNKGNFPGRFSGRQFSNSRSEMNVSTLELGDSALYLCASSKGTGAGATNEKLFFGSGTQLSVL.

Only a few counts were recorded for this clonotype. The chain links TRBV5-1 to TRBJ1-1, with D unresolved. Germline lookup yields CDR1 SGHRS and CDR2 YFSETQ. This CDR3 has 12 residues. The V end lost 4 bases, the J end lost 11 bases, and 15 bases lay between the germline ends. The CDR3 DNA is TGCGCCAGCAGCACGGGAGGGATTACGGCTTTCTTT. Its translation: CASSTGGITAFF.

In its sample, this clonotype was seen a few times. The chain joins TRBV4-2 to TRBJ2-7; 7 bases are a match to TRBD1. The ends lost 0 bases at V and 3 bases at J; junction bases unmatched: 11. The CDR3 has 17 amino acids. Germline V gene lookup returns CDR1 LGHNA and CDR2 YNFKEQ. CDR3 residues: CASSQEVTGQHFYEQYF. As DNA, the CDR3 is TGTGCCAGCAGCCAAGAGGTAACGGGACAGCATTTCTACGAGCAGTACTTC.

About this clonotype: At one end, the junction sequence differs from germline, possibly due to a read error. This chain links TRBV4-1 with TRBJ2-3; tentatively, D is TRBD1 (5 bases). This CDR3 is built from 14 residues. Germline V gene sequence: CDR1 MGHRA, CDR2 YSYEKL. CDR3 loop: CASSQDDSTVTQYF. The CDR3 DNA reads as TGCGCCAGCAGCCAAGATGACAGCACAGTTACGCAGTATTTT.

J is TRBJ2-1 and V is TRBV10-3, with 9 bases aligning to TRBD2. V lost 7 bases and J lost 6; bases outside the gene matches: 10. CDR1 ENHRY and CDR2 SYGVKD come from the germline V gene. This CDR3 is 15 amino acids long. Here the CDR3 reads CAITPQAGGTNEQFF. The CDR3 DNA sequence: TGTGCCATCACGCCTCAAGCGGGGGGTACCAATGAGCAGTTCTTC.

This clonotype was seen ten or more times. This rearrangement joins TRBV10-3 to TRBJ2-6; 9 bases agree with TRBD2. The length of the CDR3 is 17 residues. With 6 bases clipped from V and 1 base from J, the junction kept 7 bases outside the gene matches. Looked up from germline, CDR1 is ENHRY and CDR2 is SYGVKD. The CDR3 DNA reads as TGTGCCATCAGGGATGAAGCGGGAGGTTCTGGGGCCAACGTCCTGACTTTC. Its protein product is CAIRDEAGGSGANVLTF.

In its sample, this clonotype was seen a few times. An end of the junction does not agree with germline; a read error may underlie this. The V call is TRBV3-1, the J call TRBJ2-1; D may be TRBD1 (7 bases). Germline V gives CDR1 LGHDT, CDR2 YNNKEL (reference sequence). The CDR3 is made up of 15 amino acids. CDR3 loop: CACSPEGARYNEQFF. The CDR3 DNA sequence: TGTGCCTGCAGCCCGGAGGGGGCCCGTTACAATGAGCAGTTCTTC.

This clonotype was counted at least ten times. The chain combines TRBV20-1 with TRBJ1-5, with D maybe TRBD1 (5 bases). Germline loops: CDR1 DFQATT, CDR2 SNEGSKA (reference sequence). Trimming cost V 4 bases and J 6 bases, with 13 bases left between them. The CDR3 is 13 amino acids. The chain's CDR3 is CSATSARAQPQHF. Written as DNA, the CDR3 is TGCAGTGCTACCTCTGCCAGGGCTCAGCCCCAGCATTTT.

This clonotype was detected a few times. The chain has TRBV29-1 and TRBJ1-2; D is perhaps TRBD1 (5 bases). Per germline, CDR1 SQVTM and CDR2 ANQGSEA. The CDR3 is 13 amino acids. V lost 4 bases and J lost 8, with 17 bases in between. CDR3 residues: CSVGWGSGGGYTF. In DNA form, the CDR3 reads TGCAGCGTTGGGTGGGGGTCGGGAGGAGGCTACACCTTC. Looking up the rest from reference TRBV29-1 and TRBJ1-2 gives the full variable domain: SAVISQKPSRDICQRGTSLTIQCQVDSQVTMMFWYRQQPGQSLTLIATANQGSEATYESGFVIDKFPISRPNLTFSTLTVSNMSPEDSSIYLCSVGWGSGGGYTFGSGTRLTVV.

In this sample, this clonotype turned up a few times. The chain has TRBV11-2 and TRBJ2-1; the D gene could be TRBD1 or TRBD2 (6 bases each). Germline V gene data show CDR1 as SGHAT and CDR2 as FQNNGV. The CDR3 has 15 residues. Trimming pared 5 bases from V and 3 bases from J, leaving 14 bases between. CDR3 nucleotide sequence: TGTGCCAGCAGCCTCTGGGGGGACAACTACAATGAGCAGTTCTTC. Its protein is CASSLWGDNYNEQFF.

In this sample, this clonotype turned up a few times. This sequence joins TRBV20-1 and TRBJ2-7, with 12 bases that match TRBD1. The V and J ends lost 5 bases and 1 base, in that order; junction bases with no gene match: 15. Germline V gene lookup returns CDR1 DFQATT and CDR2 SNEGSKA (reference sequence). The CDR3 has 18 residues. The CDR3 region is CSAETGTGGPPTSYEQYF. In DNA form, the CDR3 reads TGCAGTGCTGAAACCGGGACAGGGGGCCCGCCAACGTCCTACGAGCAGTACTTC.

This clonotype was picked up a small number of times. The V call is TRBV14, the J call TRBJ1-6; D not resolved. This CDR3 comprises 15 residues. Germline values: CDR1 SGHDN, CDR2 FVKESK. V was pared by 0 bases and J by 6 bases, with 9 bases between. Written as DNA, the CDR3 is TGTGCCAGCAGCCAAGAAAACTTCTCTAATTCACCCCTCCACTTT. Its translation is CASSQENFSNSPLHF.

The rearrangement joins TRBV3-1 to TRBJ2-3, with a weak D call TRBD1 (5 bases). The CDR3 loop spans 16 amino acids. Germline V gives CDR1 LGHDT, CDR2 YNNKEL (reference sequence). V was shortened by 3 bases and J by 6 bases, with 19 bases between the two germline ends. This CDR3 is CASSHVTYQGPDTQYF. The CDR3 DNA is TGTGCCAGCAGCCATGTTACTTACCAGGGCCCGGATACGCAGTATTTT.

The V and J genes are TRBV6-1 and TRBJ2-2, with TRBD1 matching over 7 bases. The CDR3 consists of 15 residues. Germline CDR1 is MNHNS and CDR2 is SASEGT. Trimming cost V 6 bases and J 4 bases; bases outside gene matches: 8. The CDR3 nucleotides read TGTGCCAGCAGGACAACAGGGGCGGGCACCGGGGAGCTGTTTTTT. Translating gives CASRTTGAGTGELFF.

This chain uses TRBV29-1 with TRBJ1-2; D is perhaps TRBD1 (6 bases). The germline gives CDR1 SQVTM, CDR2 ANQGSEA. This CDR3 is built from 11 residues. Here the CDR3 DNA reads TGCATGGGGGGGGGGCTGTTAGGCTACACCTTC. Its protein is CMGGGLLGYTF. The complete variable domain, with remaining parts taken from reference TRBV29-1 and TRBJ1-2, reads SAVISQKPSRDICQRGTSLTIQCQVDSQVTMMFWYRQQPGQSLTLIATANQGSEATYESGFVIDKFPISRPNLTFSTLTVSNMSPEDSSIYLCMGGGLLGYTFGSGTRLTVV.

This clonotype was recorded at least ten times. CDR3 bases: TGTGCCACCAGTGACCGCGACAGGAGCTCCTACAATGAGCAGTTCTTC. Protein product: CATSDRDRSSYNEQFF. The chain links TRBV24-1 to TRBJ2-1, with D possibly TRBD1 on 6 matching bases. The CDR3 length is 16 residues. Trimming took 4 bases from V and 0 from J, leaving 12 bases between them. Germline V CDR1 and CDR2: KGHDR, SFDVKD.

The rearrangement joins TRBV4-2 to TRBJ2-3; the match to TRBD2 covers 8 bases. Trimming at V came to 0 bases and at J to 4 bases, leaving 3 bases not matched to a gene. The CDR3 length is 15 residues. CDR1 LGHNA and CDR2 YNFKEQ come from the germline V gene. CDR3 region: CASSQDRGGPDTQYF. DNA for the CDR3: TGTGCCAGCAGCCAAGATCGGGGGGGGCCAGATACGCAGTATTTT.

Many counts were recorded for this clonotype. V usage is TRBV4-1 and J usage is TRBJ1-2, with D perhaps matching TRBD1 (5 bases). The germline V and J ends were trimmed by 2 bases and 2 bases, with 9 bases remaining between them. CDR3 length: 14 residues. CDR1 MGHRA and CDR2 YSYEKL come from the germline V gene. The CDR3 is CASSQSQANYGYTF. The CDR3 bases are TGCGCCAGCAGCCAATCACAGGCGAACTATGGCTACACCTTC.

This sequence joins TRBV2 and TRBJ1-5; D not resolved. The CDR3 length is 12 residues. CDR1 is SNHLY and CDR2 is FYNNEI in the germline V gene. CDR3 bases: TGTGCTACTAGCGGGTTGGATAGTTCCCAGCATTTT. This gives the protein CATSGLDSSQHF.

The chain links TRBV3-1 to TRBJ2-2; a possible D gene is TRBD2 (6 bases). The length of the CDR3 is 15 residues. Trimming shortened V by 2 bases and J by 8 bases, and 15 bases separated the two germline ends. Germline loops: CDR1 LGHDT, CDR2 YNNKEL (reference sequence). This chain's CDR3 is CASSQLRGIPGELFF. In nucleotides, the CDR3 is TGTGCCAGCAGCCAACTCCGGGGGATACCGGGGGAGCTGTTTTTT.

In its sample, this clonotype was seen a few times. The chain uses TRBV4-2 and TRBJ2-2; D may be TRBD1 (5 bases). This CDR3 contains 16 residues. Looked up from germline, CDR1 is LGHNA and CDR2 is YNFKEQ. Between the trimmed V and J ends, which lost 0 bases and 0 bases, there was a span of 8 bases. The CDR3 reads CASSQDQGPNTGELFF. DNA of the CDR3: TGTGCCAGCAGCCAAGATCAGGGCCCGAACACCGGGGAGCTGTTTTTT.

V usage is TRBV7-9 and J usage is TRBJ2-1; tentatively, D is TRBD1 or TRBD2 (5 bases each). Germline V gene sequence: CDR1 SEHNR, CDR2 FQNEAQ (reference sequence). The V and J ends lost 2 bases and 5 bases respectively, with 13 bases between them. The CDR3 runs 15 residues. In DNA, the CDR3 is TGTGCCAGCAGCTTACGGGGCGAAGGGAACAATGAGCAGTTCTTC. Translated: CASSLRGEGNNEQFF.

Only a few counts were recorded for this clonotype. V gene TRBV6-5 combines with J gene TRBJ1-1, with TRBD1 identical over 10 bases. The length of the CDR3 is 15 residues. Trimming took 0 bases from V and 10 from J; bases not matched to a gene: 8. The germline V gene encodes CDR1 MNHEY and CDR2 SVGAGI. As DNA, the CDR3 is TGTGCCAGCAGTTACTCGACCCCTGACAGGGGGCGAGCTTTCTTT. The encoded protein is CASSYSTPDRGRAFF.

This clonotype was detected ten times or more. The V call is TRBV15, the J call TRBJ2-2; D might be TRBD1 (5 bases). CDR1 LNHNV and CDR2 YYDKDF come from the germline V gene (reference sequence). The CDR3 loop spans 16 amino acids. V was shortened by 0 bases and J by 0 bases, with 8 bases between the two germline ends. For the CDR3, the DNA is TGTGCCACCAGCAGAGAAAGCAGGGCGAACACCGGGGAGCTGTTTTTT. Protein product: CATSRESRANTGELFF.

In its sample, this clonotype was seen many times. This rearrangement joins TRBV3-1 to TRBJ2-7; D is unclear. Germline assignment: CDR1 LGHDT and CDR2 YNNKEL (reference sequence). The ends were cut back, 3 bases at V and 1 base at J, with 10 bases in the middle. The CDR3 has 14 amino acids. This CDR3 reads CASSHLGTSYEQYF. Here the CDR3 DNA reads TGTGCCAGCAGCCACCTGGGAACTTCCTACGAGCAGTACTTC.

In this sample, this clonotype turned up many times. This rearrangement joins TRBV12-3 or TRBV12-4 to TRBJ2-1; the match to TRBD2 covers 9 bases. V trimming: 8 bases; J trimming: 2 bases; junction bases outside the gene matches: 7. The CDR3 covers 15 residues. The CDR3 sequence: CASLLREGPYNEQFF. The CDR3 coding sequence is TGTGCCAGCCTCCTGCGGGAGGGACCCTACAATGAGCAGTTCTTC.

The chain links TRBV20-1 to TRBJ2-1; D possibly matches TRBD1 or TRBD2 (5 bases each). Deletions cut 3 bases from V and 3 bases from J, with 12 bases between. There are 14 residues in the CDR3. The germline V gene encodes CDR1 DFQATT and CDR2 SNEGSKA (reference sequence). CDR3 in DNA: TGCAGTGCTAGGGGACCTATACGCTACAATGAGCAGTTCTTC. Its protein product is CSARGPIRYNEQFF.